This T cell receptor (beta chain) derives from a study of OX40 agonist ivuxolimab in advanced cancers. Comment on this clone: Its cognate antigen is unknown.

Here immunoSEQ multiplex PCR was the method, and the copy in TCRdb shows in-frame clones only, minus some. The sample lists about 80,000 clones, approximately 90% occurring once. Study findings and constraints: On average, CD8+ T cells had more expanded clones than CD4+.

Deletions cut 5 bases from V and 5 bases from J, with 10 bases between. The CDR3 consists of 12 residues. Germline CDR1 reads MNHEY; CDR2 reads SVGAGI. The material was CD4+ or CD8+ T cells sorted from blood, obtained in a trial of the OX40 agonist ivuxolimab. The chain links TRBV6-5 to TRBJ2-7, with D unresolved. This sequence originates from an adult with an advanced solid tumor such as melanoma, head and neck, liver or kidney cancer. CDR3 DNA sequence: TGTGCCAGCAGTGACCGGGCCCACGAGCAGTACTTC. It codes for CASSDRAHEQYF.